The sequence of this T cell receptor (beta chain) was determined in a study of T cells in Graves' hyperthyroidism and ophthalmopathy. This CDR3 has 15 residues. Trimming shortened V by 6 bases and J by 0 bases, and 15 bases separated the two germline ends. Per the germline V gene, CDR1 is SGHRS and CDR2 is YFSETQ. From RNA transcripts, TCR beta CDR3 regions were amplified. TCR CDR3 underwent first-round RT-PCR with the HTBI primer set. MiXCR, applied by TCRdb to the multiplex PCR reads, yields one record per CDR3 protein. The sample gives fewer than 400,000 distinct CDR3 sequences, roughly 13% of which show up once; 25% to 30% is in the top ten.

Input material: blood. The chain recombines TRBV5-1 with TRBJ2-5, with D tentatively TRBD1 or TRBD2 (5 bases each). The source is a man aged 45 to 65 with Graves' ophthalmopathy. CDR3 coding DNA: TGCGCCAGCACCCTGGGACCGGGCAACCAAGAGACCCAGTACTTC. This encodes CASTLGPGNQETQYF.